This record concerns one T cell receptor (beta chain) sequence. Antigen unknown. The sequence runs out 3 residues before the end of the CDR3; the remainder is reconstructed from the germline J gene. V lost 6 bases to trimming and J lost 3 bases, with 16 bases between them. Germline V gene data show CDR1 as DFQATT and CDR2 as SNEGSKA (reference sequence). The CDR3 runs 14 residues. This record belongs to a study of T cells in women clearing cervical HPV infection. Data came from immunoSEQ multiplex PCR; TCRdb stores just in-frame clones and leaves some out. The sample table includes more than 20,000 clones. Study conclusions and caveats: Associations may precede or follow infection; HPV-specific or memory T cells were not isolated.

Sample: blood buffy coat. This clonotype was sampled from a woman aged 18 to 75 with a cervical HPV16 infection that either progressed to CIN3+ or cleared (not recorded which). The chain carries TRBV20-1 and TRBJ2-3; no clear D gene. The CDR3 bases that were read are TGCAGTGCCTCCCCAGCGTACTCGACAGATACG. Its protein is CSASPAYSTDT. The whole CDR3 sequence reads CSASPAYSTDTQYF.